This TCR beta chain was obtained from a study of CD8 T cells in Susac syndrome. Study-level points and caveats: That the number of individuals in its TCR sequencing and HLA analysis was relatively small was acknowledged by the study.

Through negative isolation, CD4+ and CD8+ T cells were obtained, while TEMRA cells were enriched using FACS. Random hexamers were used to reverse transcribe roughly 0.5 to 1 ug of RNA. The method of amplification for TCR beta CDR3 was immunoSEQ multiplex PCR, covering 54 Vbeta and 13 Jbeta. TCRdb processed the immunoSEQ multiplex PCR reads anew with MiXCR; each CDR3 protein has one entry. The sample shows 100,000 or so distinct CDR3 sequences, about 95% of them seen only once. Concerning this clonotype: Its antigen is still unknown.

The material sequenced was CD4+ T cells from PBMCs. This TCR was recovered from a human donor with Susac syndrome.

This CDR3 reads CAIADRGTLVAEAFF. CDR3 DNA sequence: TGTGCCATCGCCGACAGGGGAACTTTGGTCGCTGAAGCTTTCTTT. This sequence joins TRBV10-3 and TRBJ1-1; 8 nucleotides align to TRBD1. Losses at the gene ends were 8 bases for V and 6 bases for J; bases not matched to a gene: 14. The CDR3 runs 15 residues. Germline lookup yields CDR1 ENHRY and CDR2 SYGVKD.